The 21 T cell receptor beta chains presented below share a single source sample, sequenced in a study of blood T cell repertoires in COVID-19. TCRdb's copy holds only in-frame clones and misses some; the assay was immunoSEQ multiplex PCR. The top ten clones hold about 5% of a sample with 160,000 or so clones, roughly 80% of them seen once. Sequencing was done on a sample of PBMCs or T cells enriched from blood (not recorded which). These receptors came from a woman between 40 and 50 years old with acute COVID-19.

The chain links TRBV6-1 to TRBJ2-1, with D possibly matching TRBD2 (5 bases). Per germline, CDR1 MNHNS and CDR2 SASEGT. The CDR3 spans 14 residues. Trimming shortened V by 2 bases and J by 2 bases, and 7 bases separated the two germline ends. CDR3 amino acids: CASSEPGTYNEQFF. The CDR3 nucleotides read TGTGCCAGCAGTGAACCCGGGACCTACAATGAGCAGTTCTTC.

J is TRBJ2-7 and V is TRBV7-8; tentatively, D is TRBD2 (6 bases). The CDR3 is 18 residues long. Germline V gene sequence: CDR1 SGHVS, CDR2 FQNEAQ. V was pared by 1 base and J by 5 bases, with 24 bases between. The CDR3 spells CASSLVASGVPPDHEQYF. CDR3 nucleotides: TGTGCCAGCAGCTTAGTGGCATCGGGAGTTCCCCCGGACCACGAGCAGTACTTC.

The chain has TRBV6-5 and TRBJ2-3; the D is unclear. V gave up 2 bases and J gave up 10 bases, with 13 bases separating them. The CDR3 runs 13 residues. Germline V gives CDR1 MNHEY, CDR2 SVGAGI. The CDR3 bases are TGTGCCAGCAGTTACGAAGCGTTCGAGGCGCAGTATTTT. Its protein product is CASSYEAFEAQYF.

The V and J genes are TRBV6-5 and TRBJ2-2; TRBD2 might be the D (6 bases). Germline CDR1 MNHEY, CDR2 SVGAGI. This CDR3 has 14 amino acids. V was clipped by 7 bases and J by 0 bases, with 9 bases between them. The CDR3 protein is CASMWEANTGELFF. In DNA, the CDR3 is TGTGCCAGCATGTGGGAGGCGAACACCGGGGAGCTGTTTTTT.

This clone was picked up one time. V is TRBV5-5 and J is TRBJ2-7; TRBD2 agrees at 8 bases. The ends lost 5 bases at V and 4 bases at J; junction bases unmatched: 2. Germline CDR1 SGHKS, CDR2 YYEKEE (reference sequence). This CDR3 comprises 12 residues. The DNA of the CDR3 is TGTGCCAGCAGGCGGGGGGAATACGAGCAGTACTTC. It yields the protein CASRRGEYEQYF.

The chain links TRBV6-4 to TRBJ2-2; 12 positions agree with TRBD2. The CDR3 has 19 residues. J was trimmed by 1 base and V by 7 bases; bases with no gene match: 13. Per the germline V gene, CDR1 is MRHNA and CDR2 is SNTAGT. CDR3 DNA sequence: TGTGCCAGCACCACGACCAGGCTAGCGGGAGGGAGGAACACCGGGGAGCTGTTTTTT. It yields the protein CASTTTRLAGGRNTGELFF.

The chain couples TRBV2 to TRBJ2-2; TRBD1 is a possible D gene (6 bases). Germline-derived CDR1 and CDR2 are SNHLY and FYNNEI. V was trimmed by 9 bases and J by 6 bases, leaving 17 bases between them. The CDR3 consists of 14 residues. DNA of the CDR3: TGTGCCAGTGCCACAGGGTTTAGGGCCGGGGAGCTGTTTTTT. This encodes CASATGFRAGELFF. Based on the CDR3 plus reference TRBV2 and TRBJ2-2, the full variable domain is EPEVTQTPSHQVTQMGQEVILRCVPISNHLYFYWYRQILGQKVEFLVSFYNNEISEKSEIFDDQFSVERPDGSNFTLKIRSTKLEDSAMYFCASATGFRAGELFFGEGSRLTVL.

The chain joins TRBV20-1 to TRBJ2-1; D may be TRBD2 (6 bases). The length of the CDR3 is 15 residues. The germline V and J ends were trimmed by 3 bases and 0 bases, with 12 bases remaining between them. The germline V gene has CDR1 DFQATT and CDR2 SNEGSKA (reference sequence). The CDR3 loop is CSASTREASYNEQFF. Written as DNA, the CDR3 is TGCAGTGCTAGTACGCGGGAAGCCTCCTACAATGAGCAGTTCTTC.

This clone was detected only a few times. The chain joins TRBV5-1 to TRBJ1-2; the D gene is possibly TRBD1 (6 bases). Germline V gene sequence: CDR1 SGHRS, CDR2 YFSETQ. The CDR3 length is 15 residues. Trimming removed 1 base from V and 5 bases from J, with 15 bases in between. The CDR3 DNA reads TGCGCCAGCAGCTTGTCCGGGGGGCGCGCGTATGGCTACACCTTC. Translation: CASSLSGGRAYGYTF.

This clone was found a few times. The J gene is TRBJ1-6, the V gene TRBV27; D is possibly TRBD1 (5 bases). V gave up 4 bases and J gave up 7 bases, with 14 bases separating them. The CDR3 length is 15 residues. Germline CDR1 and CDR2: MNHEY and SMNVEV (reference sequence). CDR3 amino acids: CASSSGEGVNSPLHF. Here the CDR3 DNA reads TGTGCCAGCAGTTCCGGAGAAGGGGTCAATTCACCCCTCCACTTT.

The chain recombines TRBV11-2 with TRBJ2-7, with TRBD2 matching 8 bases. The CDR3 spans 14 residues. From germline, CDR1 is SGHAT and CDR2 FQNNGV. With V trimmed by 5 bases and J by 3 bases, 6 bases remained unmatched. This CDR3 is CASSTGLVVYEQYF. Written as DNA, the CDR3 is TGTGCCAGCAGCACGGGACTAGTTGTCTACGAGCAGTACTTC.

DNA for the CDR3: TGTGCCAGCAGCCTCCAAGCTAGGGGCGGCTATGGCTACACCTTC. Protein: CASSLQARGGYGYTF. V and J are TRBV28 and TRBJ1-2, with D perhaps matching TRBD1 (5 bases). The CDR3 totals 15 residues. Germline V gene sequence: CDR1 MDHEN, CDR2 SYDVKM. The germline V and J ends were trimmed by 6 bases and 4 bases, with 18 bases remaining between them.

J is TRBJ1-1 and V is TRBV7-2; TRBD1 matches at 8 bases. In germline, CDR1 is SGHTA, CDR2 FQGNSA. The junction had 7 bases not matched to a gene; V was cut back by 0 bases and J by 10 bases. The CDR3 has 14 amino acids. The CDR3 here is CASSLALQGGRAFF. CDR3 bases: TGTGCCAGCAGCTTAGCGTTACAGGGGGGACGAGCTTTCTTT. The full variable domain, completed using reference TRBV7-2 and TRBJ1-1, is GAGVSQSPSNKVTEKGKDVELRCDPISGHTALYWYRQSLGQGLEFLIYFQGNSAPDKSGLPSDRFSAERTGGSVSTLTIQRTQQEDSAVYLCASSLALQGGRAFFGQGTRLTVV.

The V gene is TRBV5-1, the J gene TRBJ2-3; D gene uncertain. Germline CDR1 and CDR2: SGHRS and YFSETQ. The CDR3 has 14 amino acids. With 4 bases removed from V and 9 bases from J, the gap between germline ends came to 18 bases. The CDR3 DNA reads TGCGCCAGCAGCGACGTAGCAACCTCAAAAACGCAGTATTTT. Translation: CASSDVATSKTQYF.

The chain employs TRBV4-1 and TRBJ2-7; TRBD2 aligns across 9 bases. Germline trimming cut 1 base from V and 2 bases from J; bases unmatched to any gene: 6. The germline V gene has CDR1 MGHRA and CDR2 YSYEKL. There are 16 residues in the CDR3. The CDR3 here is CASSQGPAGGPYEQYF. The CDR3 region has the DNA TGCGCCAGCAGCCAAGGGCCAGCGGGAGGACCCTACGAGCAGTACTTC.

The genes are TRBV18 and TRBJ1-1; a weak D match, TRBD1 (6 bases). CDR1 is KGHSH and CDR2 is LQKENI in the germline V gene. The CDR3 runs 16 residues. V lost 4 bases to trimming and J lost 1 base, with 16 bases between them. CDR3 DNA: TGTGCCAGCTCACTTACAGGGATTGTAGGGAACACTGAAGCTTTCTTT. As protein: CASSLTGIVGNTEAFF.

V usage is TRBV30 and J usage is TRBJ2-1; TRBD2 might be the D (6 bases). The length of the CDR3 is 11 residues. Between the trimmed V and J ends, which lost 5 bases and 9 bases, there was a span of 11 bases. Germline lookup yields CDR1 GTSNPN and CDR2 SVGIG (reference sequence). DNA for the CDR3: TGTGCCTGGGGGGGAGGCGGTGAGCAGTTCTTC. Its translation: CAWGGGGEQFF. Full variable domain (outside the CDR3, taken from reference TRBV30 and TRBJ2-1): SQTIHQWPATLVQPVGSPLSLECTVEGTSNPNLYWYRQAAGRGLQLLFYSVGIGQISSEVPQNLSASRPQDRQFILSSKKLLLSDSGFYLCAWGGGGEQFFGPGTRLTVL.

The chain carries TRBV7-2 and TRBJ2-2, with D possibly matching TRBD2 (6 bases). The CDR3 has 13 residues. Between the trimmed V and J ends, which lost 4 bases and 6 bases, there was a span of 9 bases. Germline loops: CDR1 SGHTA, CDR2 FQGNSA. The CDR3 region is CASSSTRSGELFF. The CDR3 DNA follows: TGTGCCAGCAGCTCGACTAGGTCCGGGGAGCTGTTTTTT.

The rearrangement uses TRBV19 and TRBJ2-4; the match to TRBD2 covers 9 bases. The CDR3 loop spans 14 amino acids. The V gene's germline CDR1 is LNHDA and CDR2 SQIVND (reference sequence). Trimming cost V 5 bases and J 6 bases; bases outside gene matches: 5. CDR3 bases: TGTGCCAGTAGTGCGACTAGCGGAAGAAACATTCAGTACTTC. Translation gives CASSATSGRNIQYF.

The chain combines TRBV7-8 with TRBJ1-1, with 8 nucleotides matching TRBD1. The CDR3 extends over 15 amino acids. Germline values: CDR1 SGHVS, CDR2 FQNEAQ. V dropped 3 bases and J dropped 4; count of bases not matched to a gene: 7. The CDR3 coding sequence is TGTGCCAGCAGCTTTAGGCAGGGGGCGAGCACTGAAGCTTTCTTT. Its protein is CASSFRQGASTEAFF. The full variable domain, with the rest looked up from reference TRBV7-8 and TRBJ1-1, is GAGVSQSPRYKVAKRGQDVALRCDPISGHVSLFWYQQALGQGPEFLTYFQNEAQLDKSGLPSDRFFAERPEGSVSTLKIQRTQQEDSAVYLCASSFRQGASTEAFFGQGTRLTVV.

The gene calls are TRBV4-1 and TRBJ1-1, with D tentatively TRBD1 (5 bases). Trimming removed 3 bases at V and 4 bases at J, with 12 bases between. CDR1 and CDR2 (germline): MGHRA, YSYEKL. CDR3 length: 14 amino acids. DNA for the CDR3: TGCGCCAGCAGCCACGGGGCCGGGGGCACTGAAGCTTTCTTT. This codes for CASSHGAGGTEAFF.